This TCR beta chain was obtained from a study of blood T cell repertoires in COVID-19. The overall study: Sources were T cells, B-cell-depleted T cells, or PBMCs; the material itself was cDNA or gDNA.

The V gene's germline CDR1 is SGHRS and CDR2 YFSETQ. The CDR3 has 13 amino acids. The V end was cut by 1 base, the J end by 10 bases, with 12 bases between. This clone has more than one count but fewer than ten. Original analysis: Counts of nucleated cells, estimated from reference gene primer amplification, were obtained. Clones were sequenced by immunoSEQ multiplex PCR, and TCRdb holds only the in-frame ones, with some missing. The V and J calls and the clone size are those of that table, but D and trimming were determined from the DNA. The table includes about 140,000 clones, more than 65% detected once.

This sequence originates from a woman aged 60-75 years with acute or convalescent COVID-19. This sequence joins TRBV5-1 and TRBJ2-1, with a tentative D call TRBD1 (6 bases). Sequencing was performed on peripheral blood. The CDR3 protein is CASSLNRAGEQFF. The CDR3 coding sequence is TGCGCCAGCAGCTTGAACAGGGCGGGCGAGCAGTTCTTC.